These 20 T cell receptor beta chains came from one sample sequenced in a study of blood T cell repertoires in COVID-19. Libraries were prepared by immunoSEQ multiplex PCR; TCRdb keeps only in-frame clonotypes and omits some of them. The sample contains roughly 92,000 clones, less than 95% of which appear only once. The sequencing sample was made of peripheral blood. Source of these receptors: a man aged 50 to 60 with acute or convalescent COVID-19.

The chain recombines TRBV4-1 with TRBJ1-2; D is unclear. Germline loops: CDR1 MGHRA, CDR2 YSYEKL. This CDR3 comprises 15 residues. Trimming removed 0 bases at V and 3 bases at J, with 11 bases between. CDR3 bases: TGCGCCAGCAGCCAAGATGCGGGGAACGACTATGGCTACACCTTC. Residues: CASSQDAGNDYGYTF.

The gene calls are TRBV6-8 and TRBJ1-4; 8 bases fit TRBD1. This CDR3 spans 14 amino acids. V was pared by 7 bases and J by 5 bases, with 6 bases of the junction left unmatched. Per germline, CDR1 MNHGY and CDR2 SAAAGT. The CDR3 is CASTPGGRNEKLFF. CDR3 nucleotide sequence: TGTGCCAGCACCCCAGGGGGCAGGAATGAAAAACTGTTTTTT.

The CDR3, as DNA: TGTGCCAGCAGCGCCCAGGGCGGGAGCAATGAGCAGTTCTTC. This gives the protein CASSAQGGSNEQFF. The chain combines TRBV9 with TRBJ2-1; 7 nucleotides agree with TRBD2. The CDR3 length is 14 residues. CDR1 SGDLS and CDR2 YYNGEE come from the germline V gene. The V gene end was trimmed by 3 bases and the J gene end by 6 bases; junction bases not matched to a gene: 6. Full variable domain (remainder filled in from reference TRBV9 and TRBJ2-1): DSGVTQTPKHLITATGQRVTLRCSPRSGDLSVYWYQQSLDQGLQFLIQYYNGEERAKGNILERFSAQQFPDLHSELNLSSLELGDSALYFCASSAQGGSNEQFFGPGTRLTVL.

The CDR3 DNA reads TGTGCCAGCAGCTCGTCGGCGGCTACCTTCTCTGGAAACACCATATATTTT. Translated: CASSSSAATFSGNTIYF. The chain couples TRBV5-6 to TRBJ1-3; no clear D gene. The V gene lost 3 bases and the J gene lost 0 bases, with 16 bases spanning the gap. CDR3 length equals 17 residues. Germline V CDR1 and CDR2: SGHDT, YYEEEE.

The chain couples TRBV3-1 (or the pseudogene TRBV3-2) to TRBJ2-7; unclear D gene. Trimming stripped 1 base from V and 6 bases from J, with 10 bases between. The CDR3 is 13 amino acids. Germline V CDR1 and CDR2: LGHDT, YNNKEL (reference sequence). The CDR3 nucleotides read TGTGCCAGCAGCCAAGCCCAGAGAGGCGAGCAGTACTTC. Protein product: CASSQAQRGEQYF.

The chain joins TRBV19 to TRBJ1-1, with 8 bases matching TRBD1. The length of the CDR3 is 15 residues. J was trimmed by 7 bases and V by 0 bases; bases with no gene match: 7. The V gene's germline CDR1 is LNHDA and CDR2 SQIVND (reference sequence). CDR3 protein: CASSIDSPDRGEAFF. The CDR3 bases are TGTGCCAGTAGTATAGATAGTCCCGACAGGGGTGAAGCTTTCTTT.

This clone has just one count. The CDR3 DNA follows: TGTGCCAGCAGCTTTCCGGGACAGGGAAATGGCTACACCTTC. Protein: CASSFPGQGNGYTF. The rearrangement uses TRBV5-4 and TRBJ1-2, with 9 bases that match TRBD1. The CDR3 is made up of 14 amino acids. The V gene end was trimmed by 2 bases and the J gene end by 6 bases; junction bases not matched to a gene: 5. Germline V gene data show CDR1 as SGHNT and CDR2 as YYREEE (reference sequence).

The chain is built from TRBV9 and TRBJ2-2, with D perhaps matching TRBD2 (6 bases). From germline, CDR1 is SGDLS and CDR2 YYNGEE. The CDR3 loop spans 15 amino acids. Trimming took off 0 bases at V and 7 bases at J, with 13 bases between the two ends. The CDR3 sequence: CASSVEVGGGGELFF. DNA for the CDR3: TGTGCCAGCAGCGTAGAAGTGGGAGGAGGCGGGGAGCTGTTTTTT. The full variable domain, completed using reference TRBV9 and TRBJ2-2, is DSGVTQTPKHLITATGQRVTLRCSPRSGDLSVYWYQQSLDQGLQFLIQYYNGEERAKGNILERFSAQQFPDLHSELNLSSLELGDSALYFCASSVEVGGGGELFFGEGSRLTVL.

DNA for the CDR3: TGTGCCAGCAGCCCCCGGGGAATAGCGGCAAACATTCAGTACTTC. The encoded protein is CASSPRGIAANIQYF. V usage is TRBV3-1 (or the pseudogene TRBV3-2) and J usage is TRBJ2-4; D possibly corresponds to TRBD2 (6 bases). The ends were cut back, 4 bases at V and 6 bases at J, with 16 bases in the middle. CDR3 length: 15 residues. Germline loops: CDR1 LGHDT, CDR2 YNNKEL (reference sequence).

The V and J genes are TRBV9 and TRBJ2-7; 10 bases are shared with TRBD1. Trimming at V came to 0 bases and at J to 2 bases, leaving 2 bases not matched to a gene. The CDR3 length is 15 residues. Germline values: CDR1 SGDLS, CDR2 YYNGEE. CDR3 nucleotides: TGTGCCAGCAGCGTAGGAGGACAGGGGGCCTACGAGCAGTACTTC. Protein: CASSVGGQGAYEQYF.

The genes are TRBV19 and TRBJ2-7, with a tentative D call TRBD2 (6 bases). Germline CDR1 LNHDA, CDR2 SQIVND (reference sequence). The V end lost 6 bases, the J end lost 3 bases, and 18 bases lay between the germline ends. CDR3 size: 15 residues. The CDR3 loop is CASSGAGRRNYEQYF. The DNA of the CDR3 is TGTGCCAGTAGCGGTGCGGGACGGAGGAACTACGAGCAGTACTTC.

In this sample, this clone turned up once. At one of its ends the junction is not consistent with the germline gene, which may arise from a read error. J is TRBJ1-4 and V is TRBV5-6; D is ambiguous. From germline, CDR1 is SGHDT and CDR2 YYEEEE. The CDR3 is made up of 12 amino acids. The CDR3 is CASSGPGSPEDF. DNA of the CDR3: TGTGCCAGCAGCGGGCCCGGGAGCCCTGAAGATTTT.

The chain combines TRBV7-2 with TRBJ2-4, with 7 nucleotides matching TRBD2. V was pared by 5 bases and J by 5 bases, with 6 bases of the junction left unmatched. The CDR3 spans 14 residues. CDR1 is SGHTA, CDR2 FQGNSA, per germline. As DNA, the CDR3 is TGTGCCAGCAGCCCGGGAGGACTTGAAAACATTCAGTACTTC. Its translation: CASSPGGLENIQYF.

This sequence joins TRBV12-5 and TRBJ2-2; 11 positions match TRBD2. Germline CDR1 LGHNT, CDR2 FRNRAP. The CDR3 runs to 16 residues. Trimming cost V 0 bases and J 6 bases; bases outside gene matches: 3. CDR3 sequence (DNA): TGTGCTAGTGGTTTGGTCGGGACTAGCGGACCCGGGGAGCTGTTTTTT. Its protein product is CASGLVGTSGPGELFF.

This chain links TRBV29-1 with TRBJ2-5; 7 bases fit TRBD2. The CDR3 totals 12 residues. V shed 4 bases and J 1 base; nucleotides not matched to a gene: 0. Germline-derived CDR1 and CDR2 are SQVTM and ANQGSEA. Here the CDR3 reads CSVASGQETQYF. CDR3 nucleotides: TGCAGCGTTGCTAGCGGCCAAGAGACCCAGTACTTC.

This clone was found once. This chain joins TRBV27 and TRBJ2-2; a possible D gene is TRBD2 (6 bases). The CDR3 is 13 amino acids. V gave up 3 bases and J gave up 6 bases, with 8 bases separating them. Per germline, CDR1 MNHEY and CDR2 SMNVEV (reference sequence). In nucleotides, the CDR3 is TGTGCCAGCAGTTTGGGGGGAGCCGGGGAGCTGTTTTTT. It encodes CASSLGGAGELFF.

The table lists this clone with a few counts. J is TRBJ2-7 and V is TRBV7-6; D gene uncertain. Looked up from germline, CDR1 is SGHVS and CDR2 is FNYEAQ. This CDR3 has 19 residues. Trimming removed 2 bases from V and 0 bases from J, with 23 bases in between. The CDR3 loop reads CASSLFFSSRISFSYEQYF. CDR3 nucleotides: TGTGCCAGCAGCTTATTTTTTAGTTCGAGGATTTCTTTCTCCTACGAGCAGTACTTC.

The V gene is TRBV27, the J gene TRBJ1-1; 10 nucleotides match TRBD1. The CDR3 contains 12 residues. CDR1 is MNHEY, CDR2 SMNVEV, per germline (reference sequence). Trimming at V came to 3 bases and at J to 10 bases, leaving 2 bases not matched to a gene. Here the CDR3 DNA reads TGTGCCAGCAGTTTGACAGGGGGCCGAGCTTTCTTT. Amino acids: CASSLTGGRAFF.

The rearrangement uses TRBV19 and TRBJ2-3; 8 bases match TRBD2. The CDR3 covers 14 residues. V trimming: 9 bases; J trimming: 6 bases; junction bases outside the gene matches: 11. Germline loops: CDR1 LNHDA, CDR2 SQIVND (reference sequence). CDR3 DNA sequence: TGTGCCAGCAGACCGGGACTAGTGACGGATACGCAGTATTTT. It is translated as CASRPGLVTDTQYF.

A few counts support this clone. The chain recombines TRBV4-1 with TRBJ1-1, with D hard to call. The CDR3 sequence is 11 residues long. V lost 2 bases and J 11 bases, leaving 9 bases between the germline ends. The germline V gene has CDR1 MGHRA and CDR2 YSYEKL. This CDR3 reads CASSQLGEAFF. The CDR3 DNA is TGCGCCAGCAGCCAACTTGGGGAGGCTTTCTTT.